The next 15 T cell receptor beta chains were all read from a single sample in a study of blood T cell repertoires in COVID-19. Profiled with immunoSEQ multiplex PCR; TCRdb holds only in-frame clones, not every one. The sample includes a few hundred thousand clones, around 87% of them seen just once. The sequenced sample was peripheral blood. Source of these receptors: a woman aged 30 to 39 who had recovered from COVID-19.

The rearrangement links TRBV7-9 to TRBJ2-5, with 9 nucleotides matching TRBD2. This CDR3 is 17 amino acids long. With 10 bases clipped from V and 2 bases from J, the junction kept 17 bases outside the gene matches. The germline gives CDR1 SEHNR, CDR2 FQNEAQ (reference sequence). The CDR3 nucleotides are TGTGCCATCCCCGGAAGGGGAGCGGGAGGCCCTCAAGAGACCCAGTACTTC. Translated, it gives CAIPGRGAGGPQETQYF.

The V and J genes are TRBV19 and TRBJ1-1; D uncertain. V lost 3 bases and J 1 base, leaving 6 bases between the germline ends. Germline CDR1 LNHDA, CDR2 SQIVND (reference sequence). The CDR3 contains 13 residues. The CDR3 DNA follows: TGTGCCAGTAGTATCATCAAGAACACTGAAGCTTTCTTT. The encoded protein is CASSIIKNTEAFF.

J is TRBJ2-7 and V is TRBV7-8, with D unresolved. V was trimmed by 2 bases and J by 5 bases, leaving 16 bases between them. Germline CDR1 reads SGHVS; CDR2 reads FQNEAQ. The CDR3 runs to 15 residues. The CDR3 region is CASSLMSSYSHEQYF. DNA of the CDR3: TGTGCCAGCAGCTTAATGTCCTCCTACTCTCACGAGCAGTACTTC.

The genes are TRBV27 and TRBJ2-1; 11 bases map to TRBD2. CDR1 is MNHEY and CDR2 is SMNVEV in the germline V gene (reference sequence). CDR3 size: 14 residues. Trimming removed 6 bases from V and 6 bases from J; junction bases left unmatched: 4. The CDR3 region has the DNA TGTGCCAGCAGACTAGCGGGAGAGATCAATGAGCAGTTCTTC. Amino acid sequence: CASRLAGEINEQFF.

Here the CDR3 DNA reads TGTGCCAGCAGCTCGGGACATAGCTCCTACGAGCAGTACTTC. It encodes CASSSGHSSYEQYF. The rearrangement joins TRBV13 to TRBJ2-7; D may be TRBD1 (6 bases). The CDR3 extends over 14 amino acids. Per germline, CDR1 PRHDT and CDR2 FYEKMQ (reference sequence). The V and J ends lost 4 bases and 0 bases respectively, with 10 bases between them.

V is TRBV28 and J is TRBJ2-3, with D possibly TRBD2 on 5 matching bases. In germline, CDR1 is MDHEN, CDR2 SYDVKM. This CDR3 has 14 amino acids. V dropped 7 bases and J dropped 8 bases, with 19 bases sitting between them. CDR3 sequence reads: CASTTPAGGSTQYF. CDR3 in DNA: TGTGCCAGCACGACTCCGGCGGGCGGAAGTACGCAGTATTTT.

This clone appeared once. This chain's CDR3 is CASKETSSGANVLTF. The CDR3 DNA sequence: TGTGCCAGTAAGGAGACTTCCTCTGGGGCCAACGTCCTGACTTTC. This sequence joins TRBV19 and TRBJ2-6; D unclear. Germline lookup yields CDR1 LNHDA and CDR2 SQIVND (reference sequence). V was trimmed by 7 bases and J by 0 bases, leaving 10 bases between them. CDR3 length equals 15 residues.

The V and J genes are TRBV2 and TRBJ2-1, with a possible D match to TRBD2 (6 bases). The CDR3 is 14 residues long. Trimming removed 1 base from V and 8 bases from J, with 12 bases in between. The germline V gene has CDR1 SNHLY and CDR2 FYNNEI. The CDR3 region has the DNA TGTGCCAGCAGTGAAGGGACTAATAGGGATGAGCAGTTCTTC. It encodes CASSEGTNRDEQFF.

The chain joins TRBV9 to TRBJ2-7; 7 nucleotides match TRBD2. Trimming cost V 4 bases and J 0 bases; bases outside gene matches: 4. This CDR3 is 14 amino acids long. CDR1 and CDR2 from the germline V gene are SGDLS and YYNGEE. The CDR3 nucleotides read TGTGCCAGCAGCCCCAGCGGGACCTCCTACGAGCAGTACTTC. Protein product: CASSPSGTSYEQYF.

The chain has TRBV24-1 and TRBJ1-1; unclear D gene. Trimming cost V 5 bases and J 5 bases, with 5 bases left between them. The germline gives CDR1 KGHDR, CDR2 SFDVKD. There are 11 residues in the CDR3. CDR3 bases: TGTGCCACCAGTGCGGGAACTGAAGCTTTCTTT. It specifies CATSAGTEAFF.

The chain links TRBV6-5 to TRBJ2-3; the D is unclear. CDR1 is MNHEY, CDR2 SVGAGI, per germline. V lost 0 bases and J 1 base, leaving 11 bases between the germline ends. The CDR3 covers 16 residues. This CDR3 reads CASSYSLLTGTDTQYF. The CDR3 DNA is TGTGCCAGCAGTTACTCGCTGCTAACGGGCACAGATACGCAGTATTTT.

V gene TRBV5-1 combines with J gene TRBJ2-5; weak D call: TRBD2 (5 bases). The CDR3 runs to 14 residues. Per the germline V gene, CDR1 is SGHRS and CDR2 is YFSETQ. V gave up 5 bases and J gave up 2 bases, with 13 bases separating them. CDR3 in amino acids: CASSKDGVQETQYF. In DNA, the CDR3 is TGCGCCAGCAGTAAGGACGGGGTACAAGAGACCCAGTACTTC.

The V call is TRBV7-2, the J call TRBJ2-3; a weak D match, TRBD2 (6 bases). CDR1 SGHTA and CDR2 FQGNSA come from the germline V gene. The V end lost 2 bases, the J end lost 2 bases, and 11 bases lay between the germline ends. The CDR3 covers 15 residues. The chain's CDR3 is CASSLSERVTDTQYF. The CDR3 DNA is TGTGCCAGCAGCTTAAGTGAGCGGGTCACAGATACGCAGTATTTT.

This clone was picked up one time. This chain joins TRBV13 and TRBJ1-1; 8 bases map to TRBD1. V gave up 4 bases and J gave up 3 bases; unmatched junction bases: 7. CDR3 length equals 15 residues. Germline V gives CDR1 PRHDT, CDR2 FYEKMQ (reference sequence). The CDR3 region is CASSYIIQGDTEAFF. The CDR3, as DNA: TGTGCCAGCAGCTACATCATACAGGGGGACACTGAAGCTTTCTTT.

J is TRBJ1-1 and V is TRBV5-1; no clear D gene. The germline V gene has CDR1 SGHRS and CDR2 YFSETQ. This CDR3 is built from 13 residues. The V end lost 4 bases, the J end lost 1 base, and 8 bases lay between the germline ends. This chain's CDR3 is CASSPDKNTEAFF. The CDR3 coding sequence is TGCGCCAGCAGCCCTGACAAGAACACTGAAGCTTTCTTT.